A single TCR beta chain is shown here with its context. What it binds is not known. V shed 2 bases and J 4 bases; nucleotides not matched to a gene: 7. Per germline, CDR1 KGHSH and CDR2 LQKENI. The CDR3 extends over 15 amino acids. The sample belongs to a study of OX40 agonist ivuxolimab in advanced cancers. Study observations and caveats: Individuals who were partial responders at 0.1-3.0 mg/kg had clonal expansion that ranked among the lowest.

The protocol was immunoSEQ multiplex PCR, while the TCRdb copy is restricted to in-frame clones and leaves out a portion. The table lists roughly 93,000 clones, about 84% of them singletons. The receptor was isolated from an adult with an advanced solid tumor such as melanoma, head and neck, liver or kidney cancer. The specimen comprised CD4+ or CD8+ T cells sorted from blood, sampled in a trial of the OX40 agonist ivuxolimab. V usage is TRBV18 and J usage is TRBJ1-2, with TRBD1 identical over 7 bases. The CDR3 bases are TGTGCCAGCTCACCAGAGGGAACAGGGGCCTATGGCTACACCTTC. This sequence encodes CASSPEGTGAYGYTF.